These T cell receptor beta chains were read from a single sample in a study of OX40 agonist ivuxolimab in advanced cancers. Clones were read by immunoSEQ multiplex PCR, and TCRdb kept only the in-frame ones, dropping some. Of 80,000 to 95,000 clones detected, roughly 88% appear once; the ten largest clones hold roughly 0.7%. The material was CD4+ or CD8+ T cells sorted from blood, obtained in a trial of the OX40 agonist ivuxolimab. The receptors were gathered from an adult with an advanced solid tumor such as melanoma, head and neck, liver or kidney cancer. The CDR3 runs from the conserved cysteine through the conserved F or W. The D gene is left open where the match is weak. Expanded clones get a size class; other rows say once, few or many, or leave the size out.

J	size	V	D	CDR3	DNA
TRBJ1-6	.	TRBV27	.	CASRPQIGSPLHF	TGTGCCAGCAGGCCACAAATTGGGTCACCCCTCCACTTT
TRBJ1-5	.	TRBV30	.	CAWSPRGSDQPQHF	TGTGCCTGGAGTCCCCGGGGTTCGGATCAGCCCCAGCATTTT
TRBJ2-1	.	TRBV5-1	TRBD2	CASSQLAGANEQFF	TGCGCCAGCAGCCAATTAGCGGGAGCGAATGAGCAGTTCTTC
TRBJ2-5	.	TRBV10-2	.	CASIKGDQETQYF	TGCGCCAGCATAAAGGGGGACCAAGAGACCCAGTACTTC
TRBJ1-1	.	TRBV29-1	.	CSARGAGSMAEAFF	TGCAGCGCCCGGGGGGCTGGTTCTATGGCCGAAGCTTTCTTT
TRBJ2-5	.	TRBV29-1	TRBD2	CSVPGLAGQETQYF	TGCAGCGTCCCGGGACTAGCGGGTCAAGAGACCCAGTACTTC
TRBJ1-1	.	TRBV7-2	TRBD1	CASSFPHGQGANTEAFF	TGTGCCAGCAGCTTCCCACACGGACAGGGGGCGAACACTGAAGCTTTCTTT
TRBJ1-2	.	TRBV29-1	.	CSVELGDGYTF	TGCAGCGTTGAATTGGGAGATGGCTACACCTTC
TRBJ1-6	.	TRBV30	.	CAWRNQGGVNSPLHF	TGTGCCTGGAGAAACCAAGGGGGGGTTAATTCACCCCTCCACTTT
TRBJ1-1	.	TRBV5-1	TRBD1	CASSGDRMNTEAFF	TGCGCCAGCAGCGGGGACAGAATGAACACTGAAGCTTTCTTT
TRBJ1-1	few	TRBV7-9	TRBD1	CASSFAGGNTEAFF	TGTGCCAGCAGCTTCGCAGGGGGTAACACTGAAGCTTTCTTT
TRBJ2-3	.	TRBV10-3	.	CAISANAQADTQYF	TGTGCCATCAGTGCCAACGCACAGGCAGATACGCAGTATTTT
TRBJ1-6	.	TRBV6-5	TRBD1	CASSYTGGLNSPLHF	TGTGCCAGCAGCTACACAGGGGGCCTGAATTCACCCCTCCACTTT
TRBJ1-2	.	TRBV5-1	TRBD1	CASSSIKGGRDGYTF	TGCGCCAGCAGCTCGATCAAAGGGGGCCGGGATGGCTACACCTTC
TRBJ2-2	.	TRBV29-1	.	CSVGPPNTGELFF	TGCAGCGTCGGACCCCCGAACACCGGGGAGCTGTTTTTT
TRBJ2-1	.	TRBV5-1	.	CASGPSYGHEQFF	TGCGCCAGCGGTCCCTCATACGGGCATGAGCAGTTCTTC
TRBJ2-3	.	TRBV11-3	.	CASSRTGTPSTDTQYF	TGTGCCAGCAGTCGAACGGGGACTCCTTCCACAGATACGCAGTATTTT
TRBJ2-3	once	TRBV7-2	TRBD2	CASSYSASGGTDTQYF	TGTGCCAGCAGCTACTCGGCTAGCGGGGGCACAGATACGCAGTATTTT
TRBJ1-5	.	TRBV23-1	.	CASEAGRSNQPQHF	TGCGCCAGCGAAGCCGGCAGATCGAATCAGCCCCAGCATTTT
TRBJ2-3	.	TRBV5-6	.	CASSPFERDTQYF	TGTGCCAGCAGCCCCTTTGAGCGGGATACGCAGTATTTT
TRBJ1-1	.	TRBV13	TRBD1	CASSPPGQKAFF	TGTGCCAGCAGCCCGCCGGGACAGAAAGCTTTCTTT
TRBJ2-1	once	TRBV27	TRBD2	CASSLSLKREGSYNEQFF	TGTGCCAGCAGTTTATCGCTTAAGCGGGAGGGCTCCTACAATGAGCAGTTCTTC
TRBJ1-4	.	TRBV6-1	.	CASTLNEKLFF	TGTGCCAGCACTCTCAATGAAAAACTGTTTTTT